What follows is one T cell receptor (beta chain) and its context. Its antigen is undetermined. These data originate in a study of OX40 agonist ivuxolimab in advanced cancers. On the study more broadly: Intravenous ivuxolimab was administered to patients every 2 weeks at 0.01 to 10 mg/kg. Partial responses were achieved by three patients, one with hepatocellular carcinoma and two with cutaneous melanoma.

The table came from immunoSEQ multiplex PCR; TCRdb's copy has only in-frame clones and leaves some out. This sample has 80,000 or so clones, with around four fifths found just once. Points from the study as a whole: Blood T cells, both CD4+ and CD8+, expanded clonally by week 6 at 0.1 to 3.0 mg/kg. Clonal expansion was among the lowest in partial responders at 0.1-3.0 mg/kg, especially CD8+.

The V gene's germline CDR1 is MNHEY and CDR2 SMNVEV (reference sequence). There are 17 residues in the CDR3. V lost 5 bases and J lost 0, with 14 bases in between. The rearrangement links TRBV27 to TRBJ2-6; possible D gene TRBD2, 6 bases. The TCR sequence derives from an adult with an advanced solid tumor such as melanoma, head and neck, liver or kidney cancer. The sample in question was CD4+ or CD8+ T cells sorted from blood, obtained in a trial of the OX40 agonist ivuxolimab. The CDR3 nucleotides read TGTGCCAGCAGTCTTAGACCGGGGGTCTCTGGGGCCAACGTCCTGACTTTC. It encodes CASSLRPGVSGANVLTF.